Listed here are 28 T cell receptor beta chains from one sample, sequenced in a study of T cell responses to AZD1222 COVID-19 vaccine. The method was immunoSEQ multiplex PCR; TCRdb's version includes in-frame clones alone and lacks a portion of them. The table lists over 140,000 clones, nearly 95% of them singletons, with 3% to 4% in the top ten. Specimen: peripheral blood, collected 28 days after the second AZD1222 dose. Receptor source: an adult who received the AZD1222 COVID-19 vaccine.

The chain joins TRBV28 to TRBJ1-5; D is uncertain. From germline, CDR1 is MDHEN and CDR2 SYDVKM. The CDR3 runs to 13 residues. The V gene lost 6 bases and the J gene lost 7 bases, with 13 bases spanning the gap. CDR3 residues: CASSTPRRQPQHF. The CDR3 region has the DNA TGTGCCAGCAGCACGCCCCGGCGGCAGCCCCAGCATTTT. The full variable domain, its missing parts supplied by reference TRBV28 and TRBJ1-5, is DVKVTQSSRYLVKRTGEKVFLECVQDMDHENMFWYRQDPGLGLRLIYFSYDVKMKEKGDIPEGYSVSREKKERFSLILESASTNQTSMYLCASSTPRRQPQHFGDGTRLSIL.

V and J are TRBV29-1 and TRBJ2-2; no definite D call. The germline V gene has CDR1 SQVTM and CDR2 ANQGSEA. This CDR3 has 14 amino acids. Trimming took 1 base from V and 3 from J, leaving 9 bases between them. CDR3 protein: CSVEGRTDTGELFF. The CDR3 DNA is TGCAGCGTTGAAGGCCGGACCGACACCGGGGAGCTGTTTTTT.

V and J are TRBV30 and TRBJ1-5; the D gene is possibly TRBD1 (5 bases). There are 13 residues in the CDR3. Between the trimmed V and J ends, which lost 2 bases and 3 bases, there was a span of 8 bases. Germline V lookup: CDR1 GTSNPN, CDR2 SVGIG (reference sequence). CDR3 region: CAWSRGVNQPQHF. As DNA, the CDR3 is TGTGCCTGGAGTCGAGGGGTCAATCAGCCCCAGCATTTT.

J is TRBJ1-1 and V is TRBV10-2; D gene unclear. The CDR3 runs 14 residues. Germline CDR1 is WSHSY and CDR2 is SAAADI. V was shortened by 3 bases and J by 1 base, with 9 bases between the two germline ends. In DNA, the CDR3 is TGCGCCAGCAGTGAAGGCTACAGGAACACTGAAGCTTTCTTT. Translation: CASSEGYRNTEAFF.

V usage is TRBV27 and J usage is TRBJ2-7; D gene uncertain. CDR3 length: 17 amino acids. Germline CDR1 and CDR2: MNHEY and SMNVEV (reference sequence). Deletions cut 1 base from V and 2 bases from J, with 18 bases between. CDR3 in amino acids: CASSLLGSKRRPYEQYF. Here the CDR3 DNA reads TGTGCCAGCAGTTTATTAGGTTCTAAGAGGAGACCCTACGAGCAGTACTTC.

CDR3 bases: TGTGCCAGCAGCTCCACCGGGGGGCAAGGGACCGGGGAGCTGTTTTTT. It codes for CASSSTGGQGTGELFF. V and J are TRBV9 and TRBJ2-2; D possibly corresponds to TRBD2 (7 bases). CDR1 is SGDLS, CDR2 YYNGEE, per germline. The CDR3 runs to 16 residues. V was trimmed by 4 bases and J by 5 bases, leaving 18 bases between them.

This clone was seen once. The chain carries TRBV28 and TRBJ1-2, with TRBD1 as a possible D gene (6 bases). V was cut by 6 bases and J by 4 bases, with 18 bases left in between. Germline V lookup: CDR1 MDHEN, CDR2 SYDVKM. The CDR3 is 15 residues long. CDR3 loop: CASRPVGGGGYGYTF. The CDR3 nucleotides are TGTGCCAGCAGGCCCGTGGGGGGGGGCGGCTATGGCTACACCTTC.

The rearrangement uses TRBV7-8 and TRBJ2-5; 10 bases agree with TRBD1. Germline V gives CDR1 SGHVS, CDR2 FQNEAQ. The CDR3 covers 14 residues. V was pared by 9 bases and J by 5 bases, with 9 bases of the junction left unmatched. The chain's CDR3 is CASLRDRGEETQYF. CDR3 DNA: TGTGCCAGTCTAAGGGACAGGGGAGAGGAGACCCAGTACTTC.

This clone appeared a single time. The rearrangement uses TRBV7-9 and TRBJ2-3; perhaps TRBD2 as D (6 bases). The V and J ends lost 1 base and 6 bases respectively, with 8 bases between them. Germline loops: CDR1 SEHNR, CDR2 FQNEAQ (reference sequence). The CDR3 has 13 residues. The CDR3, as DNA: TGTGCCAGCAGCTTAGATGGGAGGGATACGCAGTATTTT. Translation gives CASSLDGRDTQYF.

The chain uses TRBV5-1 and TRBJ2-1; TRBD1 agrees at 7 bases. The CDR3 spans 16 residues. Germline V lookup: CDR1 SGHRS, CDR2 YFSETQ. V lost 4 bases, J lost 8 bases, and 15 bases stayed unmatched. CDR3 in DNA: TGCGCCAGCAGCCCATCTAGACAGGGAGTCGCGGATGAGCAGTTCTTC. Its translation is CASSPSRQGVADEQFF.

The J gene is TRBJ2-1, the V gene TRBV19, with D maybe TRBD1 (5 bases). The CDR3 is 14 residues long. The germline CDR1 and CDR2 sequences are LNHDA and SQIVND (reference sequence). Deletions cut 4 bases from V and 4 bases from J, with 11 bases between. The CDR3 is CASSTPRVYNEQFF. CDR3 coding DNA: TGTGCCAGTAGTACTCCCAGGGTGTACAATGAGCAGTTCTTC.

The chain combines TRBV5-6 with TRBJ1-5; D remains unclear. The germline gives CDR1 SGHDT, CDR2 YYEEEE. V lost 7 bases and J lost 2, with 7 bases in between. CDR3 length equals 12 residues. CDR3 nucleotides: TGTGCCAGCTCGAGGGGCAATCAGCCCCAGCATTTT. Protein product: CASSRGNQPQHF.

This clone was counted once. The chain recombines TRBV6-5 with TRBJ2-7; the match to TRBD1 covers 10 bases. The length of the CDR3 is 15 residues. Unmatched junction bases numbered 4, after V lost 0 bases and J lost 5 bases. The germline V gene has CDR1 MNHEY and CDR2 SVGAGI. The CDR3 region is CASSYSGQGMNEQYF. CDR3 coding DNA: TGTGCCAGCAGTTACTCGGGACAGGGGATGAACGAGCAGTACTTC.

The chain has TRBV19 and TRBJ1-1; D unresolved. This CDR3 contains 14 residues. With 4 bases removed from V and 3 bases from J, the gap between germline ends came to 12 bases. Germline values: CDR1 LNHDA, CDR2 SQIVND (reference sequence). The CDR3 DNA reads TGTGCCAGTAGTAACCACGGACCGGACACTGAAGCTTTCTTT. Translation gives CASSNHGPDTEAFF.

The chain employs TRBV5-1 and TRBJ1-6; no clear D gene. Germline assignment: CDR1 SGHRS and CDR2 YFSETQ. V lost 0 bases to trimming and J lost 10 bases, with 5 bases between them. This CDR3 is built from 12 residues. The CDR3 bases are TGCGCCAGCAGCTTGGTAGGGTCACCCCTCCACTTT. Protein product: CASSLVGSPLHF.

The genes are TRBV2 and TRBJ2-2; D may match TRBD1 or TRBD2 (6 bases each). Germline assignment: CDR1 SNHLY and CDR2 FYNNEI. The CDR3 has 15 amino acids. The ends were cut back, 5 bases at V and 7 bases at J, with 17 bases in the middle. CDR3 nucleotide sequence: TGTGCCAGCAGTTACAGGGCGGGACAAATCGGGGAGCTGTTTTTT. It is translated as CASSYRAGQIGELFF. Based on the CDR3 plus reference TRBV2 and TRBJ2-2, the full variable domain is EPEVTQTPSHQVTQMGQEVILRCVPISNHLYFYWYRQILGQKVEFLVSFYNNEISEKSEIFDDQFSVERPDGSNFTLKIRSTKLEDSAMYFCASSYRAGQIGELFFGEGSRLTVL.

V gene TRBV6-6 combines with J gene TRBJ2-5, with 7 bases identical to TRBD2. The V segment lost 5 bases and the J segment 4 bases; nucleotides outside the gene matches: 10. The CDR3 contains 15 residues. Germline V lookup: CDR1 MNHNY, CDR2 SVGAGI (reference sequence). CDR3 nucleotides: TGTGCCAGCAGTCCTATCGGGAGGCGGGGAGAGACCCAGTACTTC. Protein sequence: CASSPIGRRGETQYF.

V and J are TRBV28 and TRBJ1-2, with 7 nucleotides matching TRBD1. Germline CDR1 and CDR2: MDHEN and SYDVKM. V lost 9 bases and J lost 4; bases outside the gene matches: 5. This CDR3 region has 12 residues. The CDR3 here is CASQGVFYGYTF. In nucleotides, the CDR3 is TGTGCCAGTCAGGGGGTGTTCTATGGCTACACCTTC.

The chain recombines TRBV20-1 with TRBJ2-7; D is unresolved. There are 9 residues in the CDR3. CDR1 DFQATT and CDR2 SNEGSKA come from the germline V gene (reference sequence). Trimming shortened V by 5 bases and J by 6 bases, and 5 bases separated the two germline ends. The chain's CDR3 is CSAGIEQYF. The CDR3 DNA reads TGCAGTGCTGGGATCGAGCAGTACTTC.

Regarding this clone: The sample has other DNA sequences that encode this CDR3 too. The chain uses TRBV7-3 and TRBJ2-1; no clear D gene. The ends were cut back, 0 bases at V and 4 bases at J, with 4 bases in the middle. This CDR3 spans 13 amino acids. CDR1 and CDR2 (germline): SGHTA, FQGTGA. The DNA for the CDR3 is TGTGCCAGCAGCTTAACGGTTTACAATGAGCAGTTCTTC. It is translated as CASSLTVYNEQFF.

The gene calls are TRBV6-5 and TRBJ1-2; perhaps TRBD1 as D (5 bases). The CDR3 has 12 residues. The germline V gene encodes CDR1 MNHEY and CDR2 SVGAGI. With 7 bases removed from V and 3 bases from J, the gap between germline ends came to 9 bases. The CDR3: CASKRGDYGYTF. CDR3 nucleotides: TGTGCCAGCAAGCGGGGGGACTATGGCTACACCTTC.

CDR3 sequence reads: CASSPRVESEGYTF. The DNA for the CDR3 is TGCGCCAGCAGCCCCCGGGTAGAATCCGAAGGCTACACCTTC. The chain combines TRBV5-1 with TRBJ1-2; D is unresolved. The CDR3 runs to 14 residues. Germline V gene lookup returns CDR1 SGHRS and CDR2 YFSETQ. V was pared by 4 bases and J by 8 bases, with 18 bases between. The full variable domain, with the rest looked up from reference TRBV5-1 and TRBJ1-2, is KAGVTQTPRYLIKTRGQQVTLSCSPISGHRSVSWYQQTPGQGLQFLFEYFSETQRNKGNFPGRFSGRQFSNSRSEMNVSTLELGDSALYLCASSPRVESEGYTFGSGTRLTVV.

The CDR3 loop is CASSWTGYTEAFF. The CDR3 bases are TGTGCCAGCAGTTGGACAGGTTACACTGAAGCTTTCTTT. The chain links TRBV28 to TRBJ1-1; 7 positions match TRBD1. With V trimmed by 4 bases and J by 3 bases, 2 bases remained unmatched. Germline lookup yields CDR1 MDHEN and CDR2 SYDVKM. The CDR3 spans 13 residues.

The V call is TRBV28, the J call TRBJ1-4; TRBD1 agrees at 7 bases. V trimming: 4 bases; J trimming: 8 bases; junction bases outside the gene matches: 19. This CDR3 spans 18 amino acids. Germline loops: CDR1 MDHEN, CDR2 SYDVKM. CDR3 DNA: TGTGCCAGCAGTTCCCTAAGGGACAGCGATGGGGCGAGGGAAAAACTGTTTTTT. Translation gives CASSSLRDSDGAREKLFF.

The sample holds one count of this clone. The chain combines TRBV4-3 with TRBJ2-1; TRBD2 matches 11 bases. J gave up 5 bases and V 1 base, and 7 bases lay outside the gene matches. Germline lookup yields CDR1 LGHNA and CDR2 YSLEER. The CDR3 has 17 amino acids. CDR3 bases: TGCGCCAGCAGCCAAGGATACAGACTAGCGGGGAACAATGAGCAGTTCTTC. Amino acid sequence: CASSQGYRLAGNNEQFF.

This sequence joins TRBV7-3 and TRBJ1-1; 7 bases fit TRBD1. The V gene's germline CDR1 is SGHTA and CDR2 FQGTGA. Trimming removed 5 bases from V and 6 bases from J; junction bases left unmatched: 9. This CDR3 has 14 residues. The CDR3 here is CASSPDRDWAEAFF. CDR3 DNA: TGTGCCAGCAGCCCTGACAGGGACTGGGCTGAAGCTTTCTTT.

This chain's CDR3 is CASSLDVSGSDEQFF. In nucleotides, the CDR3 is TGCGCCAGCAGCTTGGATGTTAGCGGGAGCGATGAGCAGTTCTTC. This chain uses TRBV5-1 with TRBJ2-1; the match to TRBD2 covers 9 bases. Germline V gene sequence: CDR1 SGHRS, CDR2 YFSETQ. V shed 0 bases, J shed 8 bases, and the junction held 6 bases outside the gene matches. The CDR3 totals 15 residues. Full variable domain (outside the CDR3, taken from reference TRBV5-1 and TRBJ2-1): KAGVTQTPRYLIKTRGQQVTLSCSPISGHRSVSWYQQTPGQGLQFLFEYFSETQRNKGNFPGRFSGRQFSNSRSEMNVSTLELGDSALYLCASSLDVSGSDEQFFGPGTRLTVL.

This rearrangement joins TRBV6-5 to TRBJ1-2, with D possibly being TRBD1 (5 bases). CDR3 size: 14 residues. The V end lost 2 bases, the J end lost 3 bases, and 10 bases lay between the germline ends. Germline V lookup: CDR1 MNHEY, CDR2 SVGAGI. CDR3 in amino acids: CASSYAQGDYGYTF. In nucleotides, the CDR3 is TGTGCCAGCAGTTACGCCCAGGGAGACTATGGCTACACCTTC.